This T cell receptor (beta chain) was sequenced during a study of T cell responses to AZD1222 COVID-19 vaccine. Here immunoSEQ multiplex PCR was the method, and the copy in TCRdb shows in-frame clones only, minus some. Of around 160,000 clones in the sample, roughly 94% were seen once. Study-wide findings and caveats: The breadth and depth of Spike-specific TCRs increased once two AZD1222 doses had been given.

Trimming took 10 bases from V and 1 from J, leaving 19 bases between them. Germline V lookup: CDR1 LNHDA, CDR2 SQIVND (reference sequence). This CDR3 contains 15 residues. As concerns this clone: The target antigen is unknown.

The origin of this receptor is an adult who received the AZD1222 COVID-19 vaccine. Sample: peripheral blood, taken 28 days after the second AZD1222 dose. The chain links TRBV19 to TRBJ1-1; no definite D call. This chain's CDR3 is CATKYDDGRNTEAFF. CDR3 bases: TGTGCCACGAAGTACGACGACGGCCGGAACACTGAAGCTTTCTTT.